The clone carrying this TCR beta chain is judged medium-sized. What it recognizes is unknown. The sample comes from a study of spatial heterogeneity in lung cancer. Study-level findings and limits: Mutation tallies in tumors tracked expanded intratumoral alpha and beta TCR counts.

Time point specified: sample taken at primary tumor resection. The CDR3 covers 13 residues. Looked up from germline, CDR1 is SGHRS and CDR2 is YFSETQ. V dropped 7 bases and J dropped 6 bases, with 14 bases sitting between them. TCRdb ran MiXCR on the 5' RACE reads and lists one entry per CDR3 protein. Of about 9,200 distinct CDR3 sequences listed, around 5% were seen once; the top ten hold around an eighth. The source material was lung tumor tissue, sampled at surgery. This TCR came from a female donor with early-stage non-small cell lung cancer. This chain joins TRBV5-1 and TRBJ2-1; D is ambiguous. The CDR3 is CASYLRAGNEQFF. The CDR3 nucleotides read TGCGCCAGCTACCTCCGGGCAGGCAATGAGCAGTTCTTC.